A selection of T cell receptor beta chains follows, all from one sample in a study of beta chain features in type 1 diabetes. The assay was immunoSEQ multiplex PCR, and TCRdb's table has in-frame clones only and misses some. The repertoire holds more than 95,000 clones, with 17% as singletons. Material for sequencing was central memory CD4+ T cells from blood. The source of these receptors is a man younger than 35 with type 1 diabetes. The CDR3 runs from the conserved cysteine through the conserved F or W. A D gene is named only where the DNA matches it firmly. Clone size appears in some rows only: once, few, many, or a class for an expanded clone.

CDR3 DNA: TGTGCCAGCAGCTTGAGCGGGGGCGAGCAGTACTTC; CDR3 protein: CASSLSGGEQYF; clone size: few; D gene: TRBD2; V gene: TRBV7-2; J gene: TRBJ2-7
CDR3 DNA: TGCGCCAGCAGCCCCCAGGGGGAGACCCAGTACTTC; CDR3 protein: CASSPQGETQYF; clone size: .; D gene: .; V gene: TRBV5-1; J gene: TRBJ2-5
CDR3 DNA: TGCAGTGCGGGCACAGATACGCAGTATTTT; CDR3 protein: CSAGTDTQYF; clone size: many; D gene: .; V gene: TRBV20-1; J gene: TRBJ2-3
CDR3 DNA: TGTGCCAGCAGCTTAGCGCTACTAGAAGGTGAGCAGTTCTTC; CDR3 protein: CASSLALLEGEQFF; clone size: few; D gene: .; V gene: TRBV7-6; J gene: TRBJ2-1
CDR3 DNA: TGTGCCAGCAGCACCGGACAGGGAGGGAGTTCACCCCTCCACTTT; CDR3 protein: CASSTGQGGSSPLHF; clone size: many; D gene: TRBD1; V gene: TRBV7-6; J gene: TRBJ1-6
CDR3 DNA: TGTGCCAGCAGCCAGTTCGGGGTCAATGAAAAACTGTTTTTT; CDR3 protein: CASSQFGVNEKLFF; clone size: few; D gene: .; V gene: TRBV11-2; J gene: TRBJ1-4
CDR3 DNA: TGTGCCAGCATCGCGGGGCATATCGCTTCACCCCTCCACTTT; CDR3 protein: CASIAGHIASPLHF; clone size: .; D gene: .; V gene: TRBV7-3; J gene: TRBJ1-6
CDR3 DNA: TGTGCCAGCAGCTTAGTGGGGGGAACAGATACGCAGTATTTT; CDR3 protein: CASSLVGGTDTQYF; clone size: few; D gene: .; V gene: TRBV7-9; J gene: TRBJ2-3
CDR3 DNA: TGTGCCAGCGGGGAGACCCAGTACTTC; CDR3 protein: CASGETQYF; clone size: .; D gene: .; V gene: TRBV6-6; J gene: TRBJ2-5
CDR3 DNA: TGTGCCAGCAGCCAGACTACTTACGAGCAGTACTTC; CDR3 protein: CASSQTTYEQYF; clone size: few; D gene: .; V gene: TRBV7-2; J gene: TRBJ2-7
CDR3 DNA: TGCAGCGTTCAGGGGTCAGGTGAGACCCAGTACTTC; CDR3 protein: CSVQGSGETQYF; clone size: .; D gene: .; V gene: TRBV29-1; J gene: TRBJ2-5
CDR3 DNA: TGTGCCAGCTCCCCCAGAGGGACTAGCGGGAGTTACGAGCAGTACTTC; CDR3 protein: CASSPRGTSGSYEQYF; clone size: few; D gene: TRBD2; V gene: TRBV18; J gene: TRBJ2-7
CDR3 DNA: TGTGCCAGCAGCCGACAGGGGGTGGGAAGCCGAGACTACGAGCAGTACTTC; CDR3 protein: CASSRQGVGSRDYEQYF; clone size: few; D gene: TRBD1; V gene: TRBV27; J gene: TRBJ2-7
CDR3 DNA: TGTGCCAGCAGTTTAGGGCAGGGGGCGGGTGGCTACACCTTC; CDR3 protein: CASSLGQGAGGYTF; clone size: few; D gene: TRBD1; V gene: TRBV27; J gene: TRBJ1-2
CDR3 DNA: TGCAGCGTCCGACAGGACATGAACACTGAAGCTTTCTTT; CDR3 protein: CSVRQDMNTEAFF; clone size: many; D gene: .; V gene: TRBV29-1; J gene: TRBJ1-1
CDR3 DNA: TGTGCCAGCAGCCCCCGGGGAAATATAGAGGGCTACACCTTC; CDR3 protein: CASSPRGNIEGYTF; clone size: .; D gene: .; V gene: TRBV7-2; J gene: TRBJ1-2
CDR3 DNA: TGCGCCAGCAGCTATATCCCCGGGGGCGTTCGAGCGGAAGCTTTCTTT; CDR3 protein: CASSYIPGGVRAEAFF; clone size: few; D gene: .; V gene: TRBV5-1; J gene: TRBJ1-1
CDR3 DNA: TGTGCCAGCAGGATACCTACTAGCGCCACAACCTACGAGCAGTACTTC; CDR3 protein: CASRIPTSATTYEQYF; clone size: .; D gene: TRBD2; V gene: TRBV28; J gene: TRBJ2-7
CDR3 DNA: TGTGCCAGCAAGGCTCGGTGGACAGATACGCAGTATTTT; CDR3 protein: CASKARWTDTQYF; clone size: many; D gene: .; V gene: TRBV2; J gene: TRBJ2-3
CDR3 DNA: TGTGCCAGCAGACTACTAGCGGGGCGAGATACGCAGTATTTT; CDR3 protein: CASRLLAGRDTQYF; clone size: .; D gene: TRBD2; V gene: TRBV6-6; J gene: TRBJ2-3
CDR3 DNA: TGTGCCAGCGGACCGACTGTTTCCTACAATGAGCAGTTCTTC; CDR3 protein: CASGPTVSYNEQFF; clone size: .; D gene: .; V gene: TRBV7-6; J gene: TRBJ2-1
CDR3 DNA: TGCGCCAGCAGCTCCGGGACAGTCAGCACAGATACGCAGTATTTT; CDR3 protein: CASSSGTVSTDTQYF; clone size: .; D gene: TRBD1; V gene: TRBV4-1; J gene: TRBJ2-3
CDR3 DNA: TGTGCCAGTAGTATCGGCAGTCTTACCTACGAGCAGTACTTC; CDR3 protein: CASSIGSLTYEQYF; clone size: few; D gene: .; V gene: TRBV19; J gene: TRBJ2-7
CDR3 DNA: TGTGCCAGCAGCCAAGGTGGAGGCTACACCTTC; CDR3 protein: CASSQGGGYTF; clone size: .; D gene: .; V gene: TRBV4-2; J gene: TRBJ1-2
CDR3 DNA: TGCGCCAGCAGCCAAGATTGGAGGGGGAGCTCCTATAATTCACCCCTCCACTTT; CDR3 protein: CASSQDWRGSSYNSPLHF; clone size: many; D gene: .; V gene: TRBV4-1; J gene: TRBJ1-6
CDR3 DNA: TGTGCCAGCACCCGGGGACCTGTCGGGGAGCAGTACTTC; CDR3 protein: CASTRGPVGEQYF; clone size: .; D gene: .; V gene: TRBV6-5; J gene: TRBJ2-7
CDR3 DNA: TGTGCCAGCAGCCGGAGACAGACCATGAACACTGAAGCTTTCTTT; CDR3 protein: CASSRRQTMNTEAFF; clone size: .; D gene: .; V gene: TRBV5-4; J gene: TRBJ1-1
CDR3 DNA: TGTGCCAGCAGTTTAGCTTGGGGGGAGACCCAGTACTTC; CDR3 protein: CASSLAWGETQYF; clone size: many; D gene: .; V gene: TRBV27; J gene: TRBJ2-5
CDR3 DNA: TGTGCCAGCAGCTTGGGTACCTACGAGCAGTACTTC; CDR3 protein: CASSLGTYEQYF; clone size: .; D gene: .; V gene: TRBV5-4; J gene: TRBJ2-7
CDR3 DNA: TGTGCCAGCAGTAGGGTCACCGGCAATCAGCCCCAGCATTTT; CDR3 protein: CASSRVTGNQPQHF; clone size: .; D gene: .; V gene: TRBV6-5; J gene: TRBJ1-5
CDR3 DNA: TGTGCCAGCAGTCCCCGGGACAGCCCAATTAGGGAGCAGTACTTC; CDR3 protein: CASSPRDSPIREQYF; clone size: many; D gene: TRBD1; V gene: TRBV2; J gene: TRBJ2-7
CDR3 DNA: TGCAGCGTCCCCGCTACAGGGGCGGAGACCCAGTACTTC; CDR3 protein: CSVPATGAETQYF; clone size: .; D gene: TRBD1; V gene: TRBV29-1; J gene: TRBJ2-5
CDR3 DNA: TGTGCCAGCAGTTATCAGGGGAACTATGGCTACACCTTC; CDR3 protein: CASSYQGNYGYTF; clone size: .; D gene: .; V gene: TRBV4-2; J gene: TRBJ1-2
CDR3 DNA: TGTGCCAGCAGTTACTCCCCTATGAGTTCCTCACCCCTCCACTTT; CDR3 protein: CASSYSPMSSSPLHF; clone size: once; D gene: .; V gene: TRBV6-5; J gene: TRBJ1-6
CDR3 DNA: TGTGCCAGCAGTTACGTCGAGGGCAGCTACGAGCAGTACTTC; CDR3 protein: CASSYVEGSYEQYF; clone size: .; D gene: .; V gene: TRBV6-5; J gene: TRBJ2-7
CDR3 DNA: TGTGCCAGCAGCCGCTCTAGCGCCCGGGAGACCCAGTACTTC; CDR3 protein: CASSRSSARETQYF; clone size: .; D gene: .; V gene: TRBV7-9; J gene: TRBJ2-5
CDR3 DNA: TGTGCCAGCAGCGAAGACAGGCACGGGGAGCTGTTTTTT; CDR3 protein: CASSEDRHGELFF; clone size: few; D gene: .; V gene: TRBV11-1; J gene: TRBJ2-2
CDR3 DNA: TGTGCCAGCAGTGAGGACGGGCCGTACACCGGGGAGCTGTTTTTT; CDR3 protein: CASSEDGPYTGELFF; clone size: few; D gene: .; V gene: TRBV2; J gene: TRBJ2-2
CDR3 DNA: TGTGCCAGCAGTTTACAGGACCAAGAGACCCAGTACTTC; CDR3 protein: CASSLQDQETQYF; clone size: .; D gene: .; V gene: TRBV7-9; J gene: TRBJ2-5
CDR3 DNA: TGTGCCAGCAGCTTAGCGGCTAGCGGGAGGATTTACGAGCAGTACTTC; CDR3 protein: CASSLAASGRIYEQYF; clone size: .; D gene: TRBD2; V gene: TRBV7-2; J gene: TRBJ2-7
CDR3 DNA: TGCAGTGCTTATAGCGGGATGGAGCAGTTCTTC; CDR3 protein: CSAYSGMEQFF; clone size: .; D gene: TRBD2; V gene: TRBV20-1; J gene: TRBJ2-1
CDR3 DNA: TGTGCCTGGAGCTGGGGTGGGACCTGGACCCTAAGCCGGCCTAGCACAGATACGCAGTATTTT; CDR3 protein: CAWSWGGTWTLSRPSTDTQYF; clone size: .; D gene: .; V gene: TRBV30; J gene: TRBJ2-3
CDR3 DNA: TGTGCCATCAGGATCACCCTGGTGGGGGATTACTACACCTTC; CDR3 protein: CAIRITLVGDYYTF; clone size: .; D gene: .; V gene: TRBV10-3; J gene: TRBJ1-2